These 24 T cell receptor beta chains were all obtained from the same sample, sequenced in a study of cytomegalovirus exposure and HLA in healthy donors. This PCR relied on a set of 60 Vbeta primers and 13 Jbeta primers. This table comes from immunoSEQ multiplex PCR, and its TCRdb copy is limited to in-frame clones, with some not included. Of 150,000 to 160,000 clones listed, 85% are singletons. The specimen was PBMCs. These receptors came from a woman in her late teens or twenties in good health and CMV-seronegative.

V usage is TRBV19 and J usage is TRBJ2-3, with D perhaps TRBD2 (5 bases). Trimming left V 0 bases short and J 5 bases short, with 9 bases between. This CDR3 is 14 amino acids long. The germline CDR1 and CDR2 sequences are LNHDA and SQIVND (reference sequence). The CDR3 region is CASSIDLEGDTQYF. DNA for the CDR3: TGTGCCAGTAGTATAGATCTTGAGGGAGATACGCAGTATTTT. The whole variable domain, filled in from reference TRBV19 and TRBJ2-3, reads DGGITQSPKYLFRKEGQNVTLSCEQNLNHDAMYWYRQDPGQGLRLIYYSQIVNDFQKGDIAEGYSVSREKKESFPLTVTSAQKNPTAFYLCASSIDLEGDTQYFGPGTRLTVL.

The rearrangement uses TRBV7-8 and TRBJ1-2, with TRBD1 matching over 8 bases. The V segment lost 4 bases and the J segment 3 bases; nucleotides outside the gene matches: 7. Germline V CDR1 and CDR2: SGHVS, FQNEAQ. There are 15 residues in the CDR3. This CDR3 reads CASSSPRGQDYGYTF. CDR3 DNA sequence: TGTGCCAGCAGCTCTCCCAGGGGGCAAGACTATGGCTACACCTTC. The variable domain in full, with the rest retrieved from reference TRBV7-8 and TRBJ1-2, is GAGVSQSPRYKVAKRGQDVALRCDPISGHVSLFWYQQALGQGPEFLTYFQNEAQLDKSGLPSDRFFAERPEGSVSTLKIQRTQQEDSAVYLCASSSPRGQDYGYTFGSGTRLTVV.

This clone appeared once. V is TRBV6-5 and J is TRBJ1-3, with D uncertain. The CDR3 covers 15 residues. Germline V lookup: CDR1 MNHEY, CDR2 SVGAGI. The ends were cut back, 2 bases at V and 3 bases at J, with 11 bases in the middle. CDR3 in amino acids: CASSYEWAGGNTIYF. CDR3 nucleotide sequence: TGTGCCAGCAGTTACGAGTGGGCAGGTGGAAACACCATATATTTT.

The chain is built from TRBV10-3 and TRBJ2-6, with D unresolved. V lost 9 bases and J lost 1, with 13 bases in between. Germline CDR1 is ENHRY and CDR2 is SYGVKD. The CDR3 has 15 amino acids. CDR3 nucleotides: TGTGCCATAGCAGGCACATTATCTGGGGCCAACGTCCTGACTTTC. It encodes CAIAGTLSGANVLTF.

The chain employs TRBV7-2 and TRBJ1-2; no clear D. V was shortened by 5 bases and J by 4 bases, with 11 bases between the two germline ends. Germline lookup yields CDR1 SGHTA and CDR2 FQGNSA. The CDR3 has 13 amino acids. CDR3 bases: TGTGCCAGCAGCCCGGGGTACTTCTATGGCTACACCTTC. It is translated as CASSPGYFYGYTF.

Comment on this clone: Distinct nucleotide sequences in the sample also encode this CDR3. CDR3 in amino acids: CASSSGTDYGYTF. The CDR3, as DNA: TGTGCCAGCAGCTCCGGGACAGACTATGGCTACACCTTC. V is TRBV7-2 and J is TRBJ1-2, with 7 bases aligning to TRBD1. V gave up 4 bases and J gave up 3 bases; unmatched junction bases: 2. Germline loops: CDR1 SGHTA, CDR2 FQGNSA. The CDR3 totals 13 residues.

The chain joins TRBV6-5 to TRBJ2-3, with TRBD2 matching over 7 bases. The CDR3 contains 13 residues. CDR1 and CDR2 (germline): MNHEY, SVGAGI. The junction had 2 bases not matched to a gene; V was cut back by 6 bases and J by 2 bases. The CDR3 nucleotides are TGTGCCAGCAGCCGGGACTACACAGATACGCAGTATTTT. It yields the protein CASSRDYTDTQYF.

The chain links TRBV28 to TRBJ1-3, with a weak D call TRBD1 (6 bases). Germline CDR1 is MDHEN and CDR2 is SYDVKM. The V and J ends lost 5 bases and 6 bases respectively, with 17 bases between them. The CDR3 length is 15 residues. The DNA for the CDR3 is TGTGCCAGCAGTCAAAGGGGGTGGTACGAAAACACCATATATTTT. Amino acid sequence: CASSQRGWYENTIYF.

The chain links TRBV9 to TRBJ2-7; 8 bases agree with TRBD1. CDR1 is SGDLS and CDR2 is YYNGEE in the germline V gene. The ends lost 0 bases at V and 6 bases at J; junction bases unmatched: 8. This CDR3 is 15 amino acids long. Here the CDR3 DNA reads TGTGCCAGCAGCGTAGGGTCAGGGGGCCCATCCGAGCAGTACTTC. It translates to CASSVGSGGPSEQYF.

This clone was observed once. The CDR3 protein is CASSLAQGRGYTF. The CDR3 DNA sequence: TGTGCCAGCAGCTTGGCGCAGGGGCGAGGCTACACCTTC. The genes are TRBV5-4 and TRBJ1-2, with TRBD1 as a possible D gene (6 bases). The ends were cut back, 0 bases at V and 8 bases at J, with 11 bases in the middle. The CDR3 totals 13 residues. Per germline, CDR1 SGHNT and CDR2 YYREEE (reference sequence).

This chain uses TRBV5-5 with TRBJ1-2, with 7 nucleotides matching TRBD1. Germline-derived CDR1 and CDR2 are SGHKS and YYEKEE (reference sequence). After removal of 3 bases from V and 3 bases from J, the junction contained 8 bases not matched to a gene. The CDR3 contains 15 residues. As DNA, the CDR3 is TGTGCCAGCAGCTACACAGGGGAGGCCGACTATGGCTACACCTTC. It translates to CASSYTGEADYGYTF.

The V call is TRBV6-6, the J call TRBJ1-2; the D gene is possibly TRBD1 (6 bases). This CDR3 is 15 amino acids long. The V gene lost 3 bases and the J gene lost 0 bases, with 11 bases spanning the gap. Germline CDR1 MNHNY, CDR2 SVGAGI (reference sequence). CDR3 region: CASSYRAGANYGYTF. CDR3 coding DNA: TGTGCCAGCAGTTATAGGGCAGGGGCTAACTATGGCTACACCTTC.

CDR3 region: CASRIVGRGETQYF. The CDR3 bases are TGTGCCAGCAGGATAGTGGGGCGGGGGGAGACCCAGTACTTC. The chain combines TRBV7-2 with TRBJ2-5, with 7 bases fitting TRBD2. CDR1 is SGHTA, CDR2 FQGNSA, per germline. With 6 bases clipped from V and 5 bases from J, the junction kept 9 bases outside the gene matches. This CDR3 is 14 amino acids long.

This chain joins TRBV11-2 and TRBJ2-7; the D gene is possibly TRBD1 (6 bases). In germline, CDR1 is SGHAT, CDR2 FQNNGV. The CDR3 spans 16 residues. With 0 bases removed from V and 2 bases from J, the gap between germline ends came to 14 bases. The CDR3 DNA is TGTGCCAGCAGCTTAGATCAGTGGGGGCTTACCTACGAGCAGTACTTC. It codes for CASSLDQWGLTYEQYF.

The V call is TRBV18, the J call TRBJ2-5, with D possibly being TRBD1 (6 bases). Germline V gene data show CDR1 as KGHSH and CDR2 as LQKENI. The CDR3 runs 16 residues. Trimming took 3 bases from V and 5 from J, leaving 19 bases between them. The CDR3 spells CASSPPNSQGGETQYF. CDR3 nucleotides: TGTGCCAGCTCACCGCCCAATTCACAGGGTGGGGAGACCCAGTACTTC.

The chain joins TRBV4-3 to TRBJ2-1, with D unresolved. Trimming pared 0 bases from V and 2 bases from J, leaving 8 bases between. The germline V gene has CDR1 LGHNA and CDR2 YSLEER. The CDR3 spans 15 residues. The CDR3 DNA follows: TGCGCCAGCAGCCAAGACGAGGCGGCCTACAATGAGCAGTTCTTC. Protein: CASSQDEAAYNEQFF.

The chain couples TRBV6-5 to TRBJ2-1, with 7 positions matching TRBD2. The CDR3 is 16 residues long. Germline CDR1 and CDR2: MNHEY and SVGAGI. V shed 1 base, J shed 3 bases, and the junction held 6 bases outside the gene matches. The CDR3 sequence: CASSYLGGSNYNEQFF. CDR3 DNA: TGTGCCAGCAGTTACTTGGGCGGGAGTAACTACAATGAGCAGTTCTTC.

This CDR3 reads CASSRDPGGNQPQHF. CDR3 bases: TGTGCCAGTAGTCGGGACCCGGGGGGCAATCAGCCCCAGCATTTT. This chain connects TRBV19 to TRBJ1-5; the D gene is possibly TRBD1 (5 bases). Trimming took off 5 bases at V and 2 bases at J, with 13 bases between the two ends. This CDR3 is 15 amino acids long. Germline CDR1 and CDR2: LNHDA and SQIVND (reference sequence).

The chain has TRBV29-1 and TRBJ2-7, with TRBD1 identical over 9 bases. From germline, CDR1 is SQVTM and CDR2 ANQGSEA. The V gene end was trimmed by 4 bases and the J gene end by 0 bases; junction bases not matched to a gene: 10. CDR3 size: 16 residues. The CDR3 sequence is CSVATSRTGASYEQYF. Written as DNA, the CDR3 is TGCAGCGTTGCAACCTCCAGGACAGGGGCCTCCTACGAGCAGTACTTC.

This clone has just one count. As DNA, the CDR3 is TGTGCCAGCAGCTCCCCGAGCGGTACTTATGGCTACACCTTC. Translation: CASSSPSGTYGYTF. V is TRBV28 and J is TRBJ1-2, with D unclear. CDR3 length: 14 amino acids. The V end lost 6 bases, the J end lost 5 bases, and 16 bases lay between the germline ends. Germline V lookup: CDR1 MDHEN, CDR2 SYDVKM.

The CDR3 loop reads CASSLAMTSGGFLDTQYF. In nucleotides, the CDR3 is TGTGCCAGCAGCTTGGCTATGACTAGCGGGGGTTTTTTAGATACGCAGTATTTT. This chain uses TRBV7-8 with TRBJ2-3, with 12 positions matching TRBD2. The CDR3 has 18 amino acids. V was clipped by 3 bases and J by 5 bases; unmatched bases: 12. Germline CDR1 reads SGHVS; CDR2 reads FQNEAQ.

J is TRBJ2-2 and V is TRBV4-2; perhaps TRBD1 as D (5 bases). V lost 1 base to trimming and J lost 2 bases, with 8 bases between them. Germline V CDR1 and CDR2: LGHNA, YNFKEQ. CDR3 size: 15 residues. The CDR3 protein is CASSQGQTNTGELFF. The DNA of the CDR3 is TGTGCCAGCAGCCAAGGACAGACAAACACCGGGGAGCTGTTTTTT.

The chain combines TRBV29-1 with TRBJ2-1; 15 nucleotides line up with TRBD2. The CDR3 runs to 16 residues. The trim removed 7 bases at V and 8 bases at J, leaving 12 bases unmatched. CDR1 and CDR2 from the germline V gene are SQVTM and ANQGSEA. The CDR3 loop is CSAWTSGRAPSDEQFF. DNA of the CDR3: TGCAGCGCCTGGACTAGCGGGAGGGCCCCTTCGGATGAGCAGTTCTTC.

A remark on this clone: Within the sample, other DNA sequences also encode this same CDR3. CDR3 DNA sequence: TGTGCCAGTAGTGGCCAGGGACTCTACGAGCAGTACTTC. Its protein is CASSGQGLYEQYF. V is TRBV19 and J is TRBJ2-7, with TRBD2 as a possible D gene (6 bases). Germline CDR1 LNHDA, CDR2 SQIVND (reference sequence). V lost 5 bases and J 3 bases, leaving 11 bases between the germline ends. The CDR3 has 13 residues.